The rows below give T cell receptor beta chains drawn from one sample of a study of blood T cell repertoires in COVID-19. Here immunoSEQ multiplex PCR was the method, and the copy in TCRdb shows in-frame clones only, minus some. The table lists about 87,000 clones, approximately 86% of them singletons. Sequenced: peripheral blood. The receptors shown here come from a man aged 35-49 years with acute or convalescent COVID-19. CDR3s include the opening cysteine and the closing phenylalanine or tryptophan. Fields, in order: V gene, clone size, D gene, J gene, CDR3 DNA, CDR3 protein. The D gene is left open where the match is weak. Rows give clone size only sometimes, using once, few, many, or a class for an expanded clone.

V gene: TRBV27; clone size: .; D gene: .; J gene: TRBJ2-7; CDR3 DNA: TGTGCCAGCAGTTTATCTGGACAGACCTACGAGCAGTACTTC; CDR3 protein: CASSLSGQTYEQYF
V gene: TRBV6-5; clone size: .; D gene: TRBD1; J gene: TRBJ2-5; CDR3 DNA: TGTGCCAGCAGTTCGGACAGGGGGCTGGAGACCCAGTACTTC; CDR3 protein: CASSSDRGLETQYF
V gene: TRBV6-5; clone size: .; D gene: .; J gene: TRBJ2-7; CDR3 DNA: TGTGCCAGCTTGGCAGGGGCGAGTAACGAGCAGTACTTC; CDR3 protein: CASLAGASNEQYF
V gene: TRBV19; clone size: .; D gene: .; J gene: TRBJ1-5; CDR3 DNA: TGTGCCAGTAGTCCCAGGGTTTCGGGCAATCAGCCCCAGCATTTT; CDR3 protein: CASSPRVSGNQPQHF
V gene: TRBV25-1; clone size: .; D gene: .; J gene: TRBJ2-3; CDR3 DNA: TGTGCCAGCATCCCGTATGACAAATGCACAGATACGCAGTATTTT; CDR3 protein: CASIPYDKCTDTQYF
V gene: TRBV9; clone size: once; D gene: TRBD2; J gene: TRBJ2-5; CDR3 DNA: TGTGCCAGCAGCATAGGGACTAGCGGGGGGGCGGCAGAGACCCAGTACTTC; CDR3 protein: CASSIGTSGGAAETQYF
V gene: TRBV6-5; clone size: .; D gene: TRBD1; J gene: TRBJ2-7; CDR3 DNA: TGTGCCAGCAGACCCTCCGGGACAGGGGCCGAGCAGTACTTC; CDR3 protein: CASRPSGTGAEQYF
V gene: TRBV2; clone size: .; D gene: .; J gene: TRBJ2-7; CDR3 DNA: TGTGCCAGCAGTGAAAACAGGGCGGGCTACGAGCAGTACTTC; CDR3 protein: CASSENRAGYEQYF
V gene: TRBV11-2; clone size: .; D gene: TRBD2; J gene: TRBJ2-7; CDR3 DNA: TGTGCCAGCAGCGGCGGGGTAGCGGGAGCCAGCTCCTACGAGCAGTACTTC; CDR3 protein: CASSGGVAGASSYEQYF
V gene: TRBV6-1; clone size: .; D gene: .; J gene: TRBJ2-7; CDR3 DNA: TGTGCCAGCAGTGATGCGGGGTACGAGCAGTACTTC; CDR3 protein: CASSDAGYEQYF
V gene: TRBV6-4; clone size: once; D gene: TRBD2; J gene: TRBJ2-3; CDR3 DNA: TGTGCCAGCAGTGCCTCCACTAGCGGGGTTTTTTATAGCACAGATACGCAGTATTTT; CDR3 protein: CASSASTSGVFYSTDTQYF
V gene: TRBV2; clone size: .; D gene: .; J gene: TRBJ2-5; CDR3 DNA: TGTGCCAGCAGTGATCAGGGGATGGGGATGTTCCAAGAGACCCAGTACTTC; CDR3 protein: CASSDQGMGMFQETQYF
V gene: TRBV5-1; clone size: .; D gene: TRBD1; J gene: TRBJ1-2; CDR3 DNA: TGCGCCAGCAGCTTGGGGACAGGGCAGGATGGCTACACCTTC; CDR3 protein: CASSLGTGQDGYTF
V gene: TRBV27; clone size: .; D gene: TRBD1; J gene: TRBJ1-5; CDR3 DNA: TGTGCCAGCAGCCCAATCCACAGGGGCGAGAATCAGCCCCAGCATTTT; CDR3 protein: CASSPIHRGENQPQHF
V gene: TRBV30; clone size: .; D gene: .; J gene: TRBJ1-6; CDR3 DNA: TGTGCCTGGAGTCTAAACAGGGATTCACCCCTCCACTTT; CDR3 protein: CAWSLNRDSPLHF
V gene: TRBV5-1; clone size: .; D gene: .; J gene: TRBJ1-1; CDR3 DNA: TGCGCCAGCGCCAGGGAACCGAACACTGAAGCTTTCTTT; CDR3 protein: CASAREPNTEAFF
V gene: TRBV5-1; clone size: .; D gene: TRBD1; J gene: TRBJ1-1; CDR3 DNA: TGCGCCAGCAGCCCCTGGACAGGGGGCAGGAGCACTGAAGCTTTCTTT; CDR3 protein: CASSPWTGGRSTEAFF
V gene: TRBV5-5; clone size: .; D gene: TRBD1; J gene: TRBJ1-2; CDR3 DNA: TGTGCCAGCAGCCCGGGGACAGTCGACTATGGCTACACCTTC; CDR3 protein: CASSPGTVDYGYTF
V gene: TRBV18; clone size: .; D gene: .; J gene: TRBJ2-5; CDR3 DNA: TGTGCCAGCTCACCTTCCTTAGAGACCCAGTACTTC; CDR3 protein: CASSPSLETQYF
V gene: TRBV3-1/TRBV3-2; clone size: .; D gene: TRBD1; J gene: TRBJ1-1; CDR3 DNA: TGTGCCAGCAGCCAAGCCGGGACAGGGGGCCTGGTGAACACTGAAGCTTTCTTT; CDR3 protein: CASSQAGTGGLVNTEAFF
V gene: TRBV11-3; clone size: .; D gene: TRBD2; J gene: TRBJ2-1; CDR3 DNA: TGTGCCAGCAGCTTAGGGGGACTAGCGGGGGTCAATGAGCAGTTCTTC; CDR3 protein: CASSLGGLAGVNEQFF
V gene: TRBV25-1; clone size: .; D gene: .; J gene: TRBJ2-3; CDR3 DNA: TGTGCCAGCATCGGCAGGGGCCCAGATACGCAGTATTTT; CDR3 protein: CASIGRGPDTQYF
V gene: TRBV6-6; clone size: .; D gene: TRBD1; J gene: TRBJ2-2; CDR3 DNA: TGTGCCAGCAGTCAGATCCCGGGACAGGGGTTCACCGGGGAGCTGTTTTTT; CDR3 protein: CASSQIPGQGFTGELFF
V gene: TRBV19; clone size: .; D gene: TRBD2; J gene: TRBJ2-2; CDR3 DNA: TGTGCCACTAGGGAGGGGCACAACACCGGGGAGCTGTTTTTT; CDR3 protein: CATREGHNTGELFF
V gene: TRBV19; clone size: .; D gene: .; J gene: TRBJ1-1; CDR3 DNA: TGTGCCAGTAGTGTACCAGGGGTGGAGAACACTGAAGCTTTCTTT; CDR3 protein: CASSVPGVENTEAFF
V gene: TRBV6-5; clone size: .; D gene: .; J gene: TRBJ2-7; CDR3 DNA: TGTGCCAGCAGCAGCCGGGACATTGGTGGCGAGCAGTACTTC; CDR3 protein: CASSSRDIGGEQYF
V gene: TRBV30; clone size: .; D gene: .; J gene: TRBJ1-1; CDR3 DNA: TGTGCCTGGACGTTCCGAACTAACACTGAAGCTTTCTTT; CDR3 protein: CAWTFRTNTEAFF
V gene: TRBV18; clone size: .; D gene: TRBD1; J gene: TRBJ2-7; CDR3 DNA: TGTGCCAGCTCATCATTGCCCCCGGGACAGTCCTACGAGCAGTACTTC; CDR3 protein: CASSSLPPGQSYEQYF
V gene: TRBV5-4; clone size: many; D gene: .; J gene: TRBJ1-2; CDR3 DNA: TGTGCCAGCAGCTTGGGGACAGTAAACTATGGCTACACCTTC; CDR3 protein: CASSLGTVNYGYTF
V gene: TRBV25-1; clone size: .; D gene: TRBD1; J gene: TRBJ1-1; CDR3 DNA: TGTGCCAGCAGCCTACCGGGACAGTGGTCTGAAGCTTTCTTT; CDR3 protein: CASSLPGQWSEAFF
V gene: TRBV11-2; clone size: .; D gene: .; J gene: TRBJ2-7; CDR3 DNA: TGTGCCAGCAGCTTAGAACGAGGGGGCGAGCAGTACTTC; CDR3 protein: CASSLERGGEQYF
V gene: TRBV3-1/TRBV3-2; clone size: .; D gene: TRBD1; J gene: TRBJ2-7; CDR3 DNA: TGTGCCAGCAGCCGGACAGGGGACGAGCAGTACTTC; CDR3 protein: CASSRTGDEQYF
V gene: TRBV3-1/TRBV3-2; clone size: .; D gene: .; J gene: TRBJ2-5; CDR3 DNA: TGTGCCAGCAGCCATCCCGACAGATACCAAGAGACCCAGTACTTC; CDR3 protein: CASSHPDRYQETQYF
V gene: TRBV19; clone size: .; D gene: TRBD1; J gene: TRBJ2-5; CDR3 DNA: TGTGCCAGTAGTCTATACAGGGGGCTGGGGGAGACCCAGTACTTC; CDR3 protein: CASSLYRGLGETQYF
V gene: TRBV7-2; clone size: .; D gene: .; J gene: TRBJ1-5; CDR3 DNA: TGTGCCAGCAGCTCGTTAGGGGGCAATCAGCCCCAGCATTTT; CDR3 protein: CASSSLGGNQPQHF
V gene: TRBV7-9; clone size: .; D gene: .; J gene: TRBJ1-5; CDR3 DNA: TGTGCCAGCAGCCACGGGACTGGGAATCAGCCCCAGCATTTT; CDR3 protein: CASSHGTGNQPQHF
V gene: TRBV27; clone size: .; D gene: TRBD1; J gene: TRBJ1-5; CDR3 DNA: TGTGCCAGCAGTTCGGGACAGGGGGTAATTAGCAATCAGCCCCAGCATTTT; CDR3 protein: CASSSGQGVISNQPQHF
V gene: TRBV2; clone size: .; D gene: .; J gene: TRBJ1-3; CDR3 DNA: TGTGCCAGCAGTCACCCGACAGAGTCTGGAAACACCATATATTTT; CDR3 protein: CASSHPTESGNTIYF
V gene: TRBV2; clone size: .; D gene: TRBD1; J gene: TRBJ1-4; CDR3 DNA: TGTGCCAGCAGTGAAGTTCTCAGGGGGCCTAATGAAAAACTGTTTTTT; CDR3 protein: CASSEVLRGPNEKLFF
V gene: TRBV19; clone size: once; D gene: TRBD2; J gene: TRBJ2-3; CDR3 DNA: TGTGCCAGTGGGACTAGCGGGAGCACAGATACGCAGTATTTT; CDR3 protein: CASGTSGSTDTQYF
V gene: TRBV7-2; clone size: few; D gene: TRBD1; J gene: TRBJ2-3; CDR3 DNA: TGTGCCAGCAGCTTAGTGGGGACAGAGTCAGATACGCAGTATTTT; CDR3 protein: CASSLVGTESDTQYF
V gene: TRBV27; clone size: .; D gene: .; J gene: TRBJ1-1; CDR3 DNA: TGTGCCAGCAGGACGGGGACTGAAGCTTTCTTT; CDR3 protein: CASRTGTEAFF
V gene: TRBV30; clone size: .; D gene: TRBD1; J gene: TRBJ1-3; CDR3 DNA: TGTGCCTGGAGGAAACAGGGGGCCCACTCTGGAAACACCATATATTTT; CDR3 protein: CAWRKQGAHSGNTIYF
V gene: TRBV7-9; clone size: .; D gene: .; J gene: TRBJ2-7; CDR3 DNA: TGTGCCAGCAGCCCCCCACCCGGGTACGAGCAGTACTTC; CDR3 protein: CASSPPPGYEQYF
V gene: TRBV2; clone size: .; D gene: TRBD1; J gene: TRBJ2-1; CDR3 DNA: TGTGCCAGCAATATGGACAGGAGGACCTACAATGAGCAGTTCTTC; CDR3 protein: CASNMDRRTYNEQFF